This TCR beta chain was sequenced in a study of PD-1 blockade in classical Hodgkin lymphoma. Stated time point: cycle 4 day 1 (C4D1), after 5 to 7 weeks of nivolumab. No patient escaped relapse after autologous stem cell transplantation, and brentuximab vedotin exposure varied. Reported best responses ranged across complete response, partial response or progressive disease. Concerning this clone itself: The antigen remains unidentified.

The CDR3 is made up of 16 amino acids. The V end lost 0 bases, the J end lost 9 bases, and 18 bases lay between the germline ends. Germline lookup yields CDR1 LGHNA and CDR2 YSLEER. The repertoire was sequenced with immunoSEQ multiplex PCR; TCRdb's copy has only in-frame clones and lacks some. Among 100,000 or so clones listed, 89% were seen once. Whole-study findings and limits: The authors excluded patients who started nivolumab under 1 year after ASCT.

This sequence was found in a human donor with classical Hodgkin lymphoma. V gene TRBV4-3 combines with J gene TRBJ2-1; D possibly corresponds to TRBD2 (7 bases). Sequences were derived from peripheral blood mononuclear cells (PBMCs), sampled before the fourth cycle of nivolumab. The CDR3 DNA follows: TGCGCCAGCAGCCAAGAAGAAATCCGGGGGGCAGGTGAGCAGTTCTTC. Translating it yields CASSQEEIRGAGEQFF.